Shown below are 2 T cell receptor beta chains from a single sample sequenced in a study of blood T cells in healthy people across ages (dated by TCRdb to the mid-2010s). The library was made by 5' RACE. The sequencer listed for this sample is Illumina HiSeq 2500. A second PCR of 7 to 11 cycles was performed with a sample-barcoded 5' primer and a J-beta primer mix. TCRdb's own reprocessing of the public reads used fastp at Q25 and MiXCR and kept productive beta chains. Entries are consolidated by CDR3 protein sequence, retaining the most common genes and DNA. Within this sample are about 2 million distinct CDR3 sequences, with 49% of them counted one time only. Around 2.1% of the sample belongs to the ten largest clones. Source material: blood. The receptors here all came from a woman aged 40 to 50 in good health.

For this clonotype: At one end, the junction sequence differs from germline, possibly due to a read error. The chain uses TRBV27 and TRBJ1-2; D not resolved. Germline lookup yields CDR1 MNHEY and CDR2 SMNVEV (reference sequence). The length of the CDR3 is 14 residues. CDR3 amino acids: CAGSLSGVGYGYTF. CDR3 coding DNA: TGTGCCGGCAGTTTAAGCGGGGTCGGCTATGGCTACACCTTC.

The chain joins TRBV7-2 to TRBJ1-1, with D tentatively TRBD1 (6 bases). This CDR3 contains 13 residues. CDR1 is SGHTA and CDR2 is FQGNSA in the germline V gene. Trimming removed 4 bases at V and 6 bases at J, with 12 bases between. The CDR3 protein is CASSSQRTAEAFF. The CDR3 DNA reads TGTGCCAGCAGCTCGCAACGGACAGCTGAAGCTTTCTTT.